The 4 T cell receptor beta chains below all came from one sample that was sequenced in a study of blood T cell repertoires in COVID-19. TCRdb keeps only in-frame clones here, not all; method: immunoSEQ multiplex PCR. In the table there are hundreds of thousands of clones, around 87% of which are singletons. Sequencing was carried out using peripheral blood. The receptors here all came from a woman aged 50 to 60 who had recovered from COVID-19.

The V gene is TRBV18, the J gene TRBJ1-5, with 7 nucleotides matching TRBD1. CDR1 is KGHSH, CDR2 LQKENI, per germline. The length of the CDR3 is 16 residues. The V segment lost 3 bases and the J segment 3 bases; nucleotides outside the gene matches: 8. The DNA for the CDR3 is TGTGCCAGCTCACCCCGGGCAGGGGGAAACAATCAGCCCCAGCATTTT. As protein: CASSPRAGGNNQPQHF.

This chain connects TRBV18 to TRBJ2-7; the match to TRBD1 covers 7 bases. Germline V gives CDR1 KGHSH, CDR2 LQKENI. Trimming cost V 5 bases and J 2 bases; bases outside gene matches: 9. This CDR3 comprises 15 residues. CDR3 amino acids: CASSGPGGSAYEQYF. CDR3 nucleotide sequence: TGTGCCAGCTCAGGCCCAGGGGGTAGCGCCTACGAGCAGTACTTC. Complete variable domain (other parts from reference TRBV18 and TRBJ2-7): NAGVMQNPRHLVRRRGQEARLRCSPMKGHSHVYWYRQLPEEGLKFMVYLQKENIIDESGMPKERFSAEFPKEGPSILRIQQVVRGDSAAYFCASSGPGGSAYEQYFGPGTRLTVT.

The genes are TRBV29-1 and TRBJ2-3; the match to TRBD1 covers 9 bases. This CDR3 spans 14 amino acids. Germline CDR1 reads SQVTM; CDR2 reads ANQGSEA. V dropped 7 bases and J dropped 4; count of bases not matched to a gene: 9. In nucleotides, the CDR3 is TGCAGCGCCCGGGACAGGGTGGCCCCAGATACGCAGTATTTT. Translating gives CSARDRVAPDTQYF.

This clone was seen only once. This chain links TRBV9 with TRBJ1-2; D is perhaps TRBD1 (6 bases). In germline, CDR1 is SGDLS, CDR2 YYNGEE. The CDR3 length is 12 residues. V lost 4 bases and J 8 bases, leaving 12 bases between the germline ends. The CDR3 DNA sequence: TGTGCCAGCAGCTTTCCTCAGGGGGGCTACACCTTC. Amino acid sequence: CASSFPQGGYTF. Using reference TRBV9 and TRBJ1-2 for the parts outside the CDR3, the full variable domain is DSGVTQTPKHLITATGQRVTLRCSPRSGDLSVYWYQQSLDQGLQFLIQYYNGEERAKGNILERFSAQQFPDLHSELNLSSLELGDSALYFCASSFPQGGYTFGSGTRLTVV.